The next 14 T cell receptor beta chains were all read from a single sample in a study of radiation and T cells in renal cell carcinoma. The data were produced by immunoSEQ multiplex PCR, yet TCRdb's version contains in-frame clones alone and is incomplete. Among some 100,000 clones listed, 82% were seen once. The time point: baseline pretreatment blood. As to treatment: 15 Gy SBRT to primary tumor, nephrectomy 4 weeks later. The sample was blood, taken from a patient whose treatment included radiotherapy and nephrectomy. The source of these receptors is a man in his fifties or sixties with renal cell carcinoma.

This clone was seen more than once but under ten times. The chain uses TRBV10-1 and TRBJ2-7; D possibly corresponds to TRBD2 (6 bases). The ends were cut back, 6 bases at V and 6 bases at J, with 12 bases in the middle. CDR1 and CDR2 from the germline V gene are WNHNN and SYGVQD (reference sequence). The CDR3 has 12 residues. CDR3 in amino acids: CASSSTSSEQYF. CDR3 DNA sequence: TGCGCCAGCAGCTCCACTAGCAGCGAGCAGTACTTC.

The rearrangement joins TRBV28 to TRBJ1-1, with D uncertain. With 8 bases removed from V and 0 bases from J, the gap between germline ends came to 7 bases. This CDR3 has 12 residues. Per the germline V gene, CDR1 is MDHEN and CDR2 is SYDVKM. The CDR3 region is CASGLMNTEAFF. The CDR3 coding sequence is TGTGCCAGCGGCCTTATGAACACTGAAGCTTTCTTT.

This clone showed up just once. V usage is TRBV6-5 and J usage is TRBJ1-1, with D maybe TRBD1 (5 bases). The V end was cut by 6 bases, the J end by 6 bases, with 11 bases between. This CDR3 comprises 12 residues. Germline CDR1 MNHEY, CDR2 SVGAGI. In DNA, the CDR3 is TGTGCCAGCAGCGGGACCGCATCTGAAGCTTTCTTT. Protein: CASSGTASEAFF.

The chain links TRBV5-1 to TRBJ2-6; no reliable D call. CDR1 is SGHRS and CDR2 is YFSETQ in the germline V gene. V lost 1 base and J lost 0, with 5 bases in between. The CDR3 consists of 15 residues. The CDR3 DNA sequence: TGCGCCAGCAGCTTGACTGACTCTGGGGCCAACGTCCTGACTTTC. Its translation: CASSLTDSGANVLTF. The full variable domain, rest sourced from reference TRBV5-1 and TRBJ2-6, is KAGVTQTPRYLIKTRGQQVTLSCSPISGHRSVSWYQQTPGQGLQFLFEYFSETQRNKGNFPGRFSGRQFSNSRSEMNVSTLELGDSALYLCASSLTDSGANVLTFGAGSRLTVL.

The count of this clone is one. At one end the junction does not follow the germline gene, possibly because of a read error. V gene TRBV4-1 combines with J gene TRBJ1-5; 7 nucleotides agree with TRBD1. Germline assignment: CDR1 MGHRA and CDR2 YSYEKL. This CDR3 region has 16 residues. The CDR3 region has the DNA TGCGCCAGCAGCCAAGAAGGACAGGTTCTTAATCCGCCCCAGCATTTT. The encoded protein is CASSQEGQVLNPPQHF.

This clone was recorded once. The genes are TRBV6-5 and TRBJ2-5; D not resolved. Germline V gene sequence: CDR1 MNHEY, CDR2 SVGAGI. This CDR3 has 14 amino acids. Trimming pared 0 bases from V and 2 bases from J, leaving 7 bases between. The CDR3 sequence: CASSYSSGQETQYF. In nucleotides, the CDR3 is TGTGCCAGCAGTTACTCTAGTGGGCAAGAGACCCAGTACTTC.

This clone was picked up one time. The chain combines TRBV6-1 with TRBJ1-5; no definite D call. The length of the CDR3 is 14 residues. The V gene's germline CDR1 is MNHNS and CDR2 SASEGT. Between the trimmed V and J ends, which lost 1 base and 9 bases, there was a span of 13 bases. CDR3: CASSEVGRLSPQHF. The DNA of the CDR3 is TGTGCCAGCAGTGAAGTGGGTCGGTTGTCGCCCCAGCATTTT.

This chain joins TRBV28 and TRBJ2-7, with 9 bases identical to TRBD2. Germline values: CDR1 MDHEN, CDR2 SYDVKM. The CDR3 is 14 residues long. The V segment lost 2 bases and the J segment 3 bases; nucleotides outside the gene matches: 2. The CDR3 nucleotides read TGTGCCAGCAGTTTACTAGCGGGGATCTACGAGCAGTACTTC. This encodes CASSLLAGIYEQYF.

The CDR3 protein is CASSVAGVTYEQYF. The DNA of the CDR3 is TGTGCCAGCAGCGTCGCGGGAGTCACCTACGAGCAGTACTTC. This chain uses TRBV11-2 with TRBJ2-7; 7 bases fit TRBD2. Germline CDR1 reads SGHAT; CDR2 reads FQNNGV. Trimming took 5 bases from V and 2 from J; bases not matched to a gene: 6. There are 14 residues in the CDR3.

Here the CDR3 reads CAWSVLAGVHEQYF. CDR3 DNA sequence: TGTGCCTGGAGTGTACTAGCGGGAGTCCACGAGCAGTACTTC. The chain combines TRBV30 with TRBJ2-7; 11 bases agree with TRBD2. V gave up 0 bases and J gave up 5 bases; unmatched junction bases: 3. The CDR3 length is 14 residues. The V gene's germline CDR1 is GTSNPN and CDR2 SVGIG (reference sequence).

The sample holds one count of this clone. V gene TRBV5-4 combines with J gene TRBJ2-7; D possibly corresponds to TRBD2 (5 bases). CDR3 length equals 14 residues. The V end lost 4 bases, the J end lost 5 bases, and 16 bases lay between the germline ends. The germline V gene has CDR1 SGHNT and CDR2 YYREEE (reference sequence). CDR3 DNA sequence: TGTGCCAGCAGCCCGGGCGGGCAGAGCAACGAGCAGTACTTC. It specifies CASSPGGQSNEQYF.

The CDR3 loop reads CASSPPTGGMNTEAFF. CDR3 sequence (DNA): TGTGCCAGCTCACCACCGACAGGGGGAATGAACACTGAAGCTTTCTTT. The chain joins TRBV18 to TRBJ1-1; 9 nucleotides align to TRBD1. The junction had 2 bases not matched to a gene; V was cut back by 0 bases and J by 0 bases. The V gene's germline CDR1 is KGHSH and CDR2 LQKENI. The CDR3 spans 16 residues.

This rearrangement joins TRBV7-2 to TRBJ2-3, with D tentatively TRBD2 (6 bases). Germline CDR1 and CDR2: SGHTA and FQGNSA. V lost 4 bases and J lost 1, with 15 bases in between. This CDR3 contains 16 residues. The DNA of the CDR3 is TGTGCCAGCAGCTCGAGATCGGGGGTCGGCACAGATACGCAGTATTTT. It codes for CASSSRSGVGTDTQYF.

J is TRBJ1-5 and V is TRBV18; D gene ambiguous. Germline V gene data show CDR1 as KGHSH and CDR2 as LQKENI. The V gene lost 3 bases and the J gene lost 1 base, with 13 bases spanning the gap. CDR3 size: 16 residues. CDR3 sequence reads: CASSPNSGGSNQPQHF. The DNA for the CDR3 is TGTGCCAGCTCACCGAATTCGGGAGGGAGCAATCAGCCCCAGCATTTT.